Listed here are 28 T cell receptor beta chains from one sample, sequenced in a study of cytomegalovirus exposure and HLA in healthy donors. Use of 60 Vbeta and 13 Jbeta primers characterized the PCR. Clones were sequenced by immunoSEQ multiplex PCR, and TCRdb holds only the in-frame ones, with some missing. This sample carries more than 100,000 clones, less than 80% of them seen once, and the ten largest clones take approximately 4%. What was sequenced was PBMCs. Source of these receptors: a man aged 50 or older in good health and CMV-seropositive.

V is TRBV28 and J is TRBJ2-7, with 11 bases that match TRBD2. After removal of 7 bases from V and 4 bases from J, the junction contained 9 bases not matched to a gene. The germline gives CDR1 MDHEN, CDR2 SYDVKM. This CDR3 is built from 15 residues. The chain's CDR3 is CASTPRASGRYEQYF. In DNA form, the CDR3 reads TGTGCCAGCACCCCCCGGGCTAGCGGGAGGTACGAGCAGTACTTC.

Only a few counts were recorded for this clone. CDR3 residues: CASRKRDSFHEQFF. The DNA of the CDR3 is TGTGCCAGCCGTAAGCGGGACTCCTTCCACGAGCAGTTCTTC. V gene TRBV6-5 combines with J gene TRBJ2-1, with 7 bases that match TRBD2. J gave up 10 bases and V 8 bases, and 14 bases lay outside the gene matches. The CDR3 extends over 14 amino acids. Germline V gives CDR1 MNHEY, CDR2 SVGAGI.

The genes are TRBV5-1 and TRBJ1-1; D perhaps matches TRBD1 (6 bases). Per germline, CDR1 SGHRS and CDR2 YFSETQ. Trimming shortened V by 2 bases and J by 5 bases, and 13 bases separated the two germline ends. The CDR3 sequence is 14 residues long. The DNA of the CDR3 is TGCGCCAGCAGCTTCGAGGGGGGGCGGACTGAAGCTTTCTTT. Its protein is CASSFEGGRTEAFF.

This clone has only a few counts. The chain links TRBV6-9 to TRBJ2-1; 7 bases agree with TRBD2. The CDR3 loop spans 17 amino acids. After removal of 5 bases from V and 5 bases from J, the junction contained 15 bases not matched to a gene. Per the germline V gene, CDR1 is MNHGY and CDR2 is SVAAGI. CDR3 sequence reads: CASSACSLAVTDNEQFF. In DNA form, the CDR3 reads TGTGCCAGCAGTGCCTGTTCCCTAGCGGTAACTGACAATGAGCAGTTCTTC.

The CDR3 bases are TGTGCCAGCAGCCTATGGACAGGGGCCTACGAGCAGTACTTC. As protein: CASSLWTGAYEQYF. J is TRBJ2-7 and V is TRBV5-6; 9 nucleotides match TRBD1. The CDR3 is made up of 14 amino acids. Germline V gene lookup returns CDR1 SGHDT and CDR2 YYEEEE. Trimming removed 4 bases from V and 2 bases from J; junction bases left unmatched: 4.

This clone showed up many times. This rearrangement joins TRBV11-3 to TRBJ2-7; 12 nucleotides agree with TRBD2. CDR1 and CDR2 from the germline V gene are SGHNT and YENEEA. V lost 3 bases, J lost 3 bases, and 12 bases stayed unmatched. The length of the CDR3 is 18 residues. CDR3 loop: CASSFPHFRTSGVYEQYF. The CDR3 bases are TGTGCCAGCAGCTTTCCCCATTTCCGGACTAGCGGGGTCTACGAGCAGTACTTC.

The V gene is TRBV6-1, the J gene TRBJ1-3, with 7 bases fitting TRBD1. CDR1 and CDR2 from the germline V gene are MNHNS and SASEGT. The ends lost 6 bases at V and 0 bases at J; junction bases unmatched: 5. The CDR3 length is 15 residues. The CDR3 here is CASSRQGFSGNTIYF. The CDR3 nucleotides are TGTGCCAGCAGCCGACAGGGATTCTCTGGAAACACCATATATTTT.

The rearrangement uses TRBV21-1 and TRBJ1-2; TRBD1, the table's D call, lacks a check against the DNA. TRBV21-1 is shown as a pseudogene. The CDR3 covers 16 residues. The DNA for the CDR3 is TGTGCCAGCAGCAAAGAACAGGGTCAGGGGTTAGGTGGCTACACCTTC. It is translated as CASSKEQGQGLGGYTF.

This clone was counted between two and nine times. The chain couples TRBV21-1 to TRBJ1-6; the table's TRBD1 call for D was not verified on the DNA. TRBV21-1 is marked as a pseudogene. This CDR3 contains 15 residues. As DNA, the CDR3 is TGTGCCAGCAGCGCCCGGGACAAGGCGAATTCACCCCTCCACTTT. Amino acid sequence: CASSARDKANSPLHF.

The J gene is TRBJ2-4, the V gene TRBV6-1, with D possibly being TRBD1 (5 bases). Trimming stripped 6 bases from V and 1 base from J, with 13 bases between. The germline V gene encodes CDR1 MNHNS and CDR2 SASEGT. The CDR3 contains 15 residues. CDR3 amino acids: CASRPLDNAKNIQYF. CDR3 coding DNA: TGTGCCAGCAGGCCCCTGGACAATGCCAAAAACATTCAGTACTTC.

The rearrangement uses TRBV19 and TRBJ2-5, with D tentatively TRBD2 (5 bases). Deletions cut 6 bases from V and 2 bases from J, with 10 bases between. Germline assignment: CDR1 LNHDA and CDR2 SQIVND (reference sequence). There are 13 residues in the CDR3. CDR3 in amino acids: CASRAAAQETQYF. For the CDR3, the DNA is TGTGCCAGTAGAGCGGCTGCTCAAGAGACCCAGTACTTC.

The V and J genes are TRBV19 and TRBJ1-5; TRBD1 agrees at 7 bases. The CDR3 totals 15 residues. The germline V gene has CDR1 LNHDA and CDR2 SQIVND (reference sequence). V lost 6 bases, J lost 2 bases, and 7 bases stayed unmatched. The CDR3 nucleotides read TGTGCCAGTAGCTTATTCGACAGGGGCAATCAGCCCCAGCATTTT. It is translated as CASSLFDRGNQPQHF.

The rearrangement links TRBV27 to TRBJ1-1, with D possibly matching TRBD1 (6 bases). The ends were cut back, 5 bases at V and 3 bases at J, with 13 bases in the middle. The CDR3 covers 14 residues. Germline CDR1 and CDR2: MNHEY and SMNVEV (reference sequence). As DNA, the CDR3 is TGTGCCAGCAGTACCGGACAGAAAGACACTGAAGCTTTCTTT. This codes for CASSTGQKDTEAFF.

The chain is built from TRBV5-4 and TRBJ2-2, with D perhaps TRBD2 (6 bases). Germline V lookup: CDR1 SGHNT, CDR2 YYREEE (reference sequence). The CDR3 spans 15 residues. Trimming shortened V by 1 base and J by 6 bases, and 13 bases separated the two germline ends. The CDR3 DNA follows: TGTGCCAGCAGCTTGCCCGGGAGTAAATCCGGGGAGCTGTTTTTT. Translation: CASSLPGSKSGELFF.

The CDR3 loop reads CASSVGAGGPLHF. CDR3 sequence (DNA): TGTGCCAGCAGCGTGGGGGCAGGGGGGCCCCTCCACTTT. The V gene is TRBV9, the J gene TRBJ1-6; TRBD1 agrees at 7 bases. V lost 2 bases and J lost 13; bases outside the gene matches: 6. The CDR3 loop spans 13 amino acids. The germline V gene has CDR1 SGDLS and CDR2 YYNGEE.

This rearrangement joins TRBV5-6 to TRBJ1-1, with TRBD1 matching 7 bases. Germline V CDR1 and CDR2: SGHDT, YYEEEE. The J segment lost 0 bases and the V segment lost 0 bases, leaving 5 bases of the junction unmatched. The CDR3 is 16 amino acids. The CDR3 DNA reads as TGTGCCAGCAGCTTGGATAAGGGGGCAGTGAACACTGAAGCTTTCTTT. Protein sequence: CASSLDKGAVNTEAFF.

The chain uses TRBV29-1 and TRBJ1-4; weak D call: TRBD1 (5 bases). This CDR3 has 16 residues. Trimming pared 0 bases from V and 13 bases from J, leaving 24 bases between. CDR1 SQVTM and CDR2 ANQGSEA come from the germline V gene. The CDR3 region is CSVEDIFQQEGSRLFF. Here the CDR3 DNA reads TGCAGCGTTGAAGATATCTTTCAGCAGGAGGGGAGCAGACTGTTTTTT.

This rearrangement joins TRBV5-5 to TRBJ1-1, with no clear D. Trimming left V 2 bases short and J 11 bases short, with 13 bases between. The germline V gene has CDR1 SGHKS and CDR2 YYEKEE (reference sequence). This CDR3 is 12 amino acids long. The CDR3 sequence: CASSFIGGRAFF. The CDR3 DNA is TGTGCCAGCAGCTTCATTGGCGGTCGGGCTTTCTTT. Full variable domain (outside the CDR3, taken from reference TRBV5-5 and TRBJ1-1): DAGVTQSPTHLIKTRGQQVTLRCSPISGHKSVSWYQQVLGQGPQFIFQYYEKEERGRGNFPDRFSARQFPNYSSELNVNALLLGDSALYLCASSFIGGRAFFGQGTRLTVV.

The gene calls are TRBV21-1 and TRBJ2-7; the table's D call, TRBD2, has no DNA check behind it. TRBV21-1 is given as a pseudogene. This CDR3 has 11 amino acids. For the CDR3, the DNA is TGTGCCAGCAGCAAAGCATTAGAGCAGTACTTC. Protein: CASSKALEQYF.

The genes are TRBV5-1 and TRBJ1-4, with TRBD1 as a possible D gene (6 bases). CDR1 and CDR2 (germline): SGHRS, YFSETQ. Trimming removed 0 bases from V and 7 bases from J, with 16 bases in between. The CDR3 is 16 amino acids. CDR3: CASSLGPQGSGEKLFF. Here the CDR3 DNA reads TGCGCCAGCAGCTTGGGACCCCAGGGGAGTGGTGAAAAACTGTTTTTT.

As DNA, the CDR3 is TGTGCCAGCAGTTTATCCCATTCCTACGAGCAGTACTTC. It codes for CASSLSHSYEQYF. The chain recombines TRBV27 with TRBJ2-7; D not resolved. Germline values: CDR1 MNHEY, CDR2 SMNVEV (reference sequence). The CDR3 totals 13 residues. V lost 0 bases, J lost 1 base, and 4 bases lay in between.

Here the CDR3 reads CASSYSQGANVLTF. CDR3 nucleotides: TGTGCCAGCAGTTACTCGCAGGGGGCCAACGTCCTGACTTTC. The chain carries TRBV6-5 and TRBJ2-6; no clear D gene. The CDR3 totals 14 residues. Trimming stripped 0 bases from V and 4 bases from J, with 4 bases between. Germline V gene data show CDR1 as MNHEY and CDR2 as SVGAGI.

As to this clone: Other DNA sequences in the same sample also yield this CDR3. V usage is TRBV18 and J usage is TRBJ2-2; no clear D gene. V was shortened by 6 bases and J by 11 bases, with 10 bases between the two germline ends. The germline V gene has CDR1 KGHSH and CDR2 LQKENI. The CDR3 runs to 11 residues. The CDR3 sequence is CASSPISELFF. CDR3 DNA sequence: TGTGCCAGCTCGCCAATTTCAGAGCTGTTTTTT. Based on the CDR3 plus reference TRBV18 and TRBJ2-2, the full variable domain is NAGVMQNPRHLVRRRGQEARLRCSPMKGHSHVYWYRQLPEEGLKFMVYLQKENIIDESGMPKERFSAEFPKEGPSILRIQQVVRGDSAAYFCASSPISELFFGEGSRLTVL.

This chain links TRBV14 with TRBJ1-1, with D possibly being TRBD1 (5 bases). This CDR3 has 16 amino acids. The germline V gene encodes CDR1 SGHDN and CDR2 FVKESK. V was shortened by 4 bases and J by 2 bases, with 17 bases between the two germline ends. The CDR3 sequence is CASSRNPKRTNTEAFF. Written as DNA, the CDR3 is TGTGCCAGCAGCCGAAACCCCAAAAGGACAAACACTGAAGCTTTCTTT. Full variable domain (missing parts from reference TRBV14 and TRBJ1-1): EAGVTQFPSHSVIEKGQTVTLRCDPISGHDNLYWYRRVMGKEIKFLLHFVKESKQDESGMPNNRFLAERTGGTYSTLKVQPAELEDSGVYFCASSRNPKRTNTEAFFGQGTRLTVV.

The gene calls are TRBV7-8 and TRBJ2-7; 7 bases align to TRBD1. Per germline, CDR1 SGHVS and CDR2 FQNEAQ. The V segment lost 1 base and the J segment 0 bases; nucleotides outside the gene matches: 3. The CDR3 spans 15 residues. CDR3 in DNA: TGTGCCAGCAGCTTAGTTGGGGACAGCTCCTACGAGCAGTACTTC. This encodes CASSLVGDSSYEQYF.

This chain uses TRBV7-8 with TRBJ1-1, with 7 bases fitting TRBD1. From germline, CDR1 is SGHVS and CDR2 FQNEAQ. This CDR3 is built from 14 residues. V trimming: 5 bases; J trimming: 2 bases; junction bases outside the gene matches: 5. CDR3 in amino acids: CASSPGTANTEAFF. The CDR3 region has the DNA TGTGCCAGCAGCCCCGGGACAGCCAACACTGAAGCTTTCTTT.

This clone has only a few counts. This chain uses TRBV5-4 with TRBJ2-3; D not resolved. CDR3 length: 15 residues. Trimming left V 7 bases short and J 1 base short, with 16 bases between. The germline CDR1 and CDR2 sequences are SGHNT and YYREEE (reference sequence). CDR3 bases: TGTGCCAGCGCCTCTTCGTCGGCGGGCACAGATACGCAGTATTTT. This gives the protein CASASSSAGTDTQYF.

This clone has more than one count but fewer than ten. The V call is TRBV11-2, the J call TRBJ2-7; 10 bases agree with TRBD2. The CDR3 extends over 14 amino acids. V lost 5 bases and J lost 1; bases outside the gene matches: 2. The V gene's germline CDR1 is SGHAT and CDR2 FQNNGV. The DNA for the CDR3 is TGTGCCAGCAGCAAAGCGGGAGGGTCCTACGAGCAGTACTTC. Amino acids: CASSKAGGSYEQYF.